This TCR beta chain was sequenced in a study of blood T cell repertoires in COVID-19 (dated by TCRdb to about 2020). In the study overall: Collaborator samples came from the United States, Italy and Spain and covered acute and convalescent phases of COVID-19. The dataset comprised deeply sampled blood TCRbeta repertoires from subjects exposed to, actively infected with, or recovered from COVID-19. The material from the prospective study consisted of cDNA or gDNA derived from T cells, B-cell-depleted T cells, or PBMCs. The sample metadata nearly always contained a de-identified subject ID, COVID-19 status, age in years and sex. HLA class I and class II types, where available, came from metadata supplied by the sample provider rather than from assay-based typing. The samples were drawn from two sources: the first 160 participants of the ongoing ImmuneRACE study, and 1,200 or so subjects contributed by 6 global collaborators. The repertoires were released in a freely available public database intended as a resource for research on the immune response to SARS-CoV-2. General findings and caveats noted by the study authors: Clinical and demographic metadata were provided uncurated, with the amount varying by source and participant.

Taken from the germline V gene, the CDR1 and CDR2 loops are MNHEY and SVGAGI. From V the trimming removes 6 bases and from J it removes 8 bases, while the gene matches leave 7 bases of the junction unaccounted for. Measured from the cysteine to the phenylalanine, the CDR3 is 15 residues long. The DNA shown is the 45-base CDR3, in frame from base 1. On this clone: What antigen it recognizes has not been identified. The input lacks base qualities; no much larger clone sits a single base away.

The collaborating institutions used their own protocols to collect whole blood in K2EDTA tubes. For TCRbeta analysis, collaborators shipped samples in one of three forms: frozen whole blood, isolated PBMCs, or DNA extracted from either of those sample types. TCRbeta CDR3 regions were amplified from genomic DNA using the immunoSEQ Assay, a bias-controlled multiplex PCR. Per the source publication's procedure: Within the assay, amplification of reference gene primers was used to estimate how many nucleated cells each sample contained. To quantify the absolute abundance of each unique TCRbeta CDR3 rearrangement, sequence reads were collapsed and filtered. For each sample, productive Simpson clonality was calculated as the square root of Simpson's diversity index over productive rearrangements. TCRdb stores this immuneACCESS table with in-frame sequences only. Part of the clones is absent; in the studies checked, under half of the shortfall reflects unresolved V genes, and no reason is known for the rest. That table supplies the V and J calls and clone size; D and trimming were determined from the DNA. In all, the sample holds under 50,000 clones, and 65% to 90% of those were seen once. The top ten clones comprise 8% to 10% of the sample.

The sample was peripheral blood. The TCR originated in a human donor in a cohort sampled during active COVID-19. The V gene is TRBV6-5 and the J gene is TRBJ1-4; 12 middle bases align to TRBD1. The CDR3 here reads CASSPPGTGGEKLFF. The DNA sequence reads TGTGCCAGCAGCCCCCCCGGGACAGGGGGCGAAAAACTGTTTTTT.